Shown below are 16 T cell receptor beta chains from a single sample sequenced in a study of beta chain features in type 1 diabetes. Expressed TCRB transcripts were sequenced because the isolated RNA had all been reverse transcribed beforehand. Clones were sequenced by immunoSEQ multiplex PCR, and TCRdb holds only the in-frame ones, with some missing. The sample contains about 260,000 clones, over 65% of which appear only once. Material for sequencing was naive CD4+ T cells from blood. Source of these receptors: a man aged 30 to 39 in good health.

DNA of the CDR3: TGTGCCAGCTCACCCTCTGGGGCCAACGTCCTGACTTTC. Encoded protein: CASSPSGANVLTF. The chain combines TRBV18 with TRBJ2-6, with D uncertain. The V and J ends lost 3 bases and 0 bases respectively, with 0 bases between them. This CDR3 has 13 amino acids. Germline CDR1 is KGHSH and CDR2 is LQKENI.

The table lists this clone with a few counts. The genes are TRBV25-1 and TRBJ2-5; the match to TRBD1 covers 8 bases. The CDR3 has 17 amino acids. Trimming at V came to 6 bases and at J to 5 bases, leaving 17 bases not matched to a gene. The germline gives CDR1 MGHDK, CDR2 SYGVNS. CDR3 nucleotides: TGTGCCAGCAGCACTCAGGGCGCAGGGGGCTTAAAGGAGACCCAGTACTTC. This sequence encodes CASSTQGAGGLKETQYF.

The CDR3 loop reads CASSLWAGLSLANEQFF. In nucleotides, the CDR3 is TGTGCCAGCAGCTTATGGGCAGGGCTAAGTCTAGCGAATGAGCAGTTCTTC. The chain links TRBV7-2 to TRBJ2-1; TRBD2 is a possible D gene (6 bases). Per the germline V gene, CDR1 is SGHTA and CDR2 is FQGNSA. Trimming cost V 2 bases and J 7 bases, with 21 bases left between them. CDR3 length: 17 residues. The full variable domain, with the rest looked up from reference TRBV7-2 and TRBJ2-1, is GAGVSQSPSNKVTEKGKDVELRCDPISGHTALYWYRQSLGQGLEFLIYFQGNSAPDKSGLPSDRFSAERTGGSVSTLTIQRTQQEDSAVYLCASSLWAGLSLANEQFFGPGTRLTVL.

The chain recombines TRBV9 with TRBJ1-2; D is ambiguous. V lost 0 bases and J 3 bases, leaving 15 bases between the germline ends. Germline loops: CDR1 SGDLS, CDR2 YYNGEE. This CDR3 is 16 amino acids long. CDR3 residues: CASSVEPQSPHYGYTF. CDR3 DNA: TGTGCCAGCAGCGTAGAGCCTCAATCCCCTCACTATGGCTACACCTTC.

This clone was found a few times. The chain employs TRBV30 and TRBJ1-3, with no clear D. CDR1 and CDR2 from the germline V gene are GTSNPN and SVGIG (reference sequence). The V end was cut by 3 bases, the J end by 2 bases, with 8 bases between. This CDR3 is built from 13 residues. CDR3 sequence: CAWSGVAGNTIYF. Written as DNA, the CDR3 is TGTGCCTGGAGCGGGGTAGCTGGAAACACCATATATTTT.

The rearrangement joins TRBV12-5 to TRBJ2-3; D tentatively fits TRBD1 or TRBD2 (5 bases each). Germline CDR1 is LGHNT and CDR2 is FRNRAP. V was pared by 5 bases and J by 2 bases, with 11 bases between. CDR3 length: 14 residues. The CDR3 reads CASGGTGDTDTQYF. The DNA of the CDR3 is TGTGCTAGTGGTGGGACCGGAGACACAGATACGCAGTATTTT.

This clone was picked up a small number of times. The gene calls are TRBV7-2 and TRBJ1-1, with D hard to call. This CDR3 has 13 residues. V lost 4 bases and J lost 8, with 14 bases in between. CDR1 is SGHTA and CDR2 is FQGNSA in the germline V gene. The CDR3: CASSSVPESEAFF. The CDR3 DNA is TGTGCCAGCAGCTCGGTCCCAGAATCCGAAGCTTTCTTT.

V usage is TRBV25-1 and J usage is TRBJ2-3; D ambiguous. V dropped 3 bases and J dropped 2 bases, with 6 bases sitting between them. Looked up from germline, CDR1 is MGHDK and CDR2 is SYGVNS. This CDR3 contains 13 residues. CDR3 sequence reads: CASSEASTDTQYF. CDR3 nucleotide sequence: TGTGCCAGCAGTGAGGCTTCCACAGATACGCAGTATTTT.

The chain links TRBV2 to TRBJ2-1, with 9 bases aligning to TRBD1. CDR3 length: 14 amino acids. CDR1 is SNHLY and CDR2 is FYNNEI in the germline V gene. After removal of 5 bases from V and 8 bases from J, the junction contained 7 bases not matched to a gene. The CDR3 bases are TGTGCCAGCAGTAAACAGGGGGCGCGGGATGAGCAGTTCTTC. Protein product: CASSKQGARDEQFF.

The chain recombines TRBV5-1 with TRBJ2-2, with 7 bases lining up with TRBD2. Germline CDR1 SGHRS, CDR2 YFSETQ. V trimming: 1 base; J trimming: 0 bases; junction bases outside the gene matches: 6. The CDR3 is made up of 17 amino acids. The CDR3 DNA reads TGCGCCAGCAGCTTGAGATCGGGAGGATCGAACACCGGGGAGCTGTTTTTT. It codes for CASSLRSGGSNTGELFF.

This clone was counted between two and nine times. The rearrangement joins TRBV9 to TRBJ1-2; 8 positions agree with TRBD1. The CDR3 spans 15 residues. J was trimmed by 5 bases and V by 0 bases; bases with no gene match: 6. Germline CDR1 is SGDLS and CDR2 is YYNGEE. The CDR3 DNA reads TGTGCCAGCAGCGTAGTCCCAACAGGGGGATATGGCTACACCTTC. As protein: CASSVVPTGGYGYTF.

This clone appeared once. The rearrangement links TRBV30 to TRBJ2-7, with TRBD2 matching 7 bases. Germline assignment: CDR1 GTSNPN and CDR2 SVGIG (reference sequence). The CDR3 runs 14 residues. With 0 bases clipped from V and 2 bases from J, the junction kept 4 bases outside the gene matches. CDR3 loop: CAWSVASGPYEQYF. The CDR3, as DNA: TGTGCCTGGAGTGTGGCTAGCGGACCCTACGAGCAGTACTTC. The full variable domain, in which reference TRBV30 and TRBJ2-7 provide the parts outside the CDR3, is SQTIHQWPATLVQPVGSPLSLECTVEGTSNPNLYWYRQAAGRGLQLLFYSVGIGQISSEVPQNLSASRPQDRQFILSSKKLLLSDSGFYLCAWSVASGPYEQYFGPGTRLTVT.

This chain's CDR3 is CASSPLSKAYEQYF. CDR3 sequence (DNA): TGTGCCAGCAGCCCGCTCTCAAAGGCCTACGAGCAGTACTTC. The chain combines TRBV11-2 with TRBJ2-7; no clear D. This CDR3 spans 14 amino acids. Germline loops: CDR1 SGHAT, CDR2 FQNNGV. V was cut by 5 bases and J by 2 bases, with 13 bases left in between.

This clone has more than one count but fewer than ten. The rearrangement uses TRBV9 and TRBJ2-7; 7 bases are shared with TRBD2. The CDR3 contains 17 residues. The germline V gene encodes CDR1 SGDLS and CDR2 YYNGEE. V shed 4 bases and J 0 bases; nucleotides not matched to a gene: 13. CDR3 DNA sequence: TGTGCCAGCAGCCCCGACTTCAGGGCGGGGGTCTCCTACGAGCAGTACTTC. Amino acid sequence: CASSPDFRAGVSYEQYF.

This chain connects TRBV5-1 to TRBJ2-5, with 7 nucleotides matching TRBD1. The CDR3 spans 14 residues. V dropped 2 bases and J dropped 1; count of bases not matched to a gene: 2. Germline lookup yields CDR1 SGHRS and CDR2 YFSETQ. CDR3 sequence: CASSLGTAQETQYF. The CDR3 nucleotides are TGCGCCAGCAGCTTAGGGACAGCCCAAGAGACCCAGTACTTC.

DNA of the CDR3: TGCAGCGTTGATGGCGGGTTTAGCACAGATACGCAGTATTTT. It encodes CSVDGGFSTDTQYF. The rearrangement joins TRBV29-1 to TRBJ2-3; TRBD2 might be the D (5 bases). Germline V gives CDR1 SQVTM, CDR2 ANQGSEA. The CDR3 runs to 14 residues. Trimming took off 3 bases at V and 0 bases at J, with 10 bases between the two ends.